The clone carrying this T cell receptor (beta chain) was observed many times. This CDR3 has 15 amino acids. V lost 5 bases, J lost 4 bases, and 18 bases lay in between. Germline CDR1 is SGHVS and CDR2 is FNYEAQ. This sample stems from a study of T cell repertoires in cytomegalovirus infection. TCRdb passed the reads through MiXCR, listing each CDR3 protein once. The sample contains under 600,000 distinct CDR3 sequences, 16% of which appear only once. This clonotype was obtained from a human donor in good health (CMV status not recorded). Some clones in this sample may be carry-over from other donors' samples. The chain is built from TRBV7-6 and TRBJ2-7; possible D gene TRBD1, 5 bases. Sequenced: CD8+ T cells from PBMCs. CDR3 coding DNA: TGTGCCAGCAGCGAAGATAGGGGTATCGTGTACGAGCAGTACTTC. Its translation is CASSEDRGIVYEQYF.